The clone carrying this T cell receptor beta chain showed up just a few times. Antigen specificity is unknown. This sample is drawn from a study of blood T cells in healthy people across ages. Whole-study results and caveats: Since the PBMCs were unsorted, naive and antigen-experienced cells could not be conclusively compared.

CDR3 length: 14 amino acids. Germline CDR1 SEHNR, CDR2 FQNEAQ (reference sequence). Deletions cut 1 base from V and 5 bases from J, with 9 bases between. Using a J-beta primer mix together with a sample-barcoded 5' primer, a second PCR was run for about 7 to 12 cycles. TCRdb redid the calling of the 5' RACE reads with MiXCR, one entry per CDR3 protein. In the table there are about 780,000 distinct CDR3 sequences, more than 25% of which are singletons. The same sample was also used in a study of T cells of mothers and their children. From that report: The study obtained over 9 million TCR beta CDR3 reads per mother and some 3 million per child.

The source of this sequence is a boy between 10 and 17 years old in good health. J is TRBJ2-1 and V is TRBV7-9; D might be TRBD2 (5 bases). What was sequenced was blood. The CDR3 sequence: CASSLVTGNNEQFF. The CDR3, as DNA: TGTGCCAGCAGCTTAGTGACCGGGAACAATGAGCAGTTCTTC.